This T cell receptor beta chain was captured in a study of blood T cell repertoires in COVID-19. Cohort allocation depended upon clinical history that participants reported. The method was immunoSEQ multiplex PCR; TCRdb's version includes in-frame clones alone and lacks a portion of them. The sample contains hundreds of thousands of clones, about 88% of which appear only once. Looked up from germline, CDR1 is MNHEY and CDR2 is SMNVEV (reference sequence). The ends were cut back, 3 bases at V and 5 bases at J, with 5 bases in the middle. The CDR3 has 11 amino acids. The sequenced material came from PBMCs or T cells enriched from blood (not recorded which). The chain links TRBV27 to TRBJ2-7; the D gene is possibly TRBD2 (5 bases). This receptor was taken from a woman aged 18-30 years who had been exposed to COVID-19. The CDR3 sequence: CASSFGDEQYF. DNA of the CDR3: TGTGCCAGCAGTTTCGGGGACGAGCAGTACTTC.